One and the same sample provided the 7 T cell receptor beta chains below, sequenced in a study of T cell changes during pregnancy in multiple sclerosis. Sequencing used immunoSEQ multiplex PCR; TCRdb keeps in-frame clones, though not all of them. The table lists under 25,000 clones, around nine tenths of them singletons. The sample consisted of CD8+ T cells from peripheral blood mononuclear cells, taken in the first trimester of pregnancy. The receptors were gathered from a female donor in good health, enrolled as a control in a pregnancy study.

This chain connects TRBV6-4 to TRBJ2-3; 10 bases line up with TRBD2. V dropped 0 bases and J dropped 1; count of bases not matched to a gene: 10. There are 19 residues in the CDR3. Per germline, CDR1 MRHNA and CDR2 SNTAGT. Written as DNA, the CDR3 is TGTGCCAGCAGTGACTCGATTCTAGCGGGGGACGAAGGCACAGATACGCAGTATTTT. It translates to CASSDSILAGDEGTDTQYF.

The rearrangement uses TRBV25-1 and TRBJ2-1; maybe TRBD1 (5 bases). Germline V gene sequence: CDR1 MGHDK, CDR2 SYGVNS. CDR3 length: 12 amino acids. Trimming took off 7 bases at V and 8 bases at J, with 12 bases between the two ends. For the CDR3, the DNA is TGTGCCAGCACTGCAGGGCCCGATGAGCAGTTCTTC. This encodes CASTAGPDEQFF.

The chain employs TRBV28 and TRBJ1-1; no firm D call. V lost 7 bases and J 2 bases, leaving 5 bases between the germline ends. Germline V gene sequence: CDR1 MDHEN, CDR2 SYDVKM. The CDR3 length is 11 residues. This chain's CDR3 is CASNINTEAFF. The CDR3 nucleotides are TGTGCCAGCAATATCAACACTGAAGCTTTCTTT.

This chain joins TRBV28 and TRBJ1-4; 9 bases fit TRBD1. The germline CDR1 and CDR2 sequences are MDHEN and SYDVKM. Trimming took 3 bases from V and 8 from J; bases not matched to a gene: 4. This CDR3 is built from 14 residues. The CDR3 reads CASSLDRGSEKLFF. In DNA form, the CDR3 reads TGTGCCAGCAGTTTGGACAGGGGCTCGGAAAAACTGTTTTTT.

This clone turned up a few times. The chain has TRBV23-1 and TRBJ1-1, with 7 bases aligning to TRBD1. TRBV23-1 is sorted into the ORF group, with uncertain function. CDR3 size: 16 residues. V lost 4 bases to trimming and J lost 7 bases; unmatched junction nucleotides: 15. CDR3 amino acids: CASSLRTGRPTCEAFF. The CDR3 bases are TGCGCCAGCAGTCTCCGGACAGGCCGTCCAACATGTGAAGCTTTCTTT.

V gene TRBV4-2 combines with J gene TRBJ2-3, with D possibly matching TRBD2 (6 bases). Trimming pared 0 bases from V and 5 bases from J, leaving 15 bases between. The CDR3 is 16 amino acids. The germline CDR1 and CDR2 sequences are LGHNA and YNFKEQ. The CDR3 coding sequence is TGTGCCAGCAGCCAAGACTCGGCGCGGGGCGGAGATACGCAGTATTTT. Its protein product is CASSQDSARGGDTQYF.

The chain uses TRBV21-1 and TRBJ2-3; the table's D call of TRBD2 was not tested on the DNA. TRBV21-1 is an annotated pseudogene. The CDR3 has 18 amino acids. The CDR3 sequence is CASSKIRSAGGLADTQYF. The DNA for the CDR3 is TGTGCCAGCAGCAAAATCAGGTCAGCGGGAGGGCTTGCAGATACGCAGTATTTT.